A selection of T cell receptor beta chains follows, all from one sample in a study of CD8 T cells in ankylosing spondylitis. TCRdb reprocessed the 5' RACE reads via MiXCR and lists one record per CDR3 protein. Of about 450,000 distinct CDR3 sequences in the sample, around 26% were seen once. Material for sequencing was blood, either unsorted or a sorted T cell fraction (not recorded which). The receptors originated from a male donor with ankylosing spondylitis. Both conserved end residues are part of each CDR3. A D gene is named only where the DNA matches it firmly. Only some rows state a clone size, as once, few, many or a class for expanded clones.

J gene,clone size,D gene,V gene,CDR3 DNA,CDR3 protein
TRBJ1-1,few,-,TRBV6-1,TGTGCCAGCAGTGATTGGAGCAGGATGAGTGAAGCTTTCTTT,CASSDWSRMSEAFF
TRBJ2-1,few,-,TRBV20-1,TGCAGTGCTAGATGGACTTTAAGCTCCTACAATGAGCAGTTCTTC,CSARWTLSSYNEQFF
TRBJ1-5,-,-,TRBV20-1,TGCAGTGCCGAAGGGCTGAGGCTGGCCCAGCATTTT,CSAEGLRLAQHF
TRBJ2-1,few,TRBD1,TRBV5-1,TGCGCCAGCAGCTTGGAAGTCAGGGGGACTGAGCAGTTCTTC,CASSLEVRGTEQFF
TRBJ2-7,few,-,TRBV3-1,TGTGCCAGCAGCCAACTCGATAAGGTATACGAGCAGTACTTC,CASSQLDKVYEQYF
TRBJ2-5,-,-,TRBV6-1,TGTGCCAGCCTTCGGGGACCGTACCAAGAGACCCAGTACTTC,CASLRGPYQETQYF
TRBJ2-7,few,TRBD1,TRBV7-4,TGTGCCAGCACCAAACGTACAGGGGAAGAATACGAGCAGTACTTC,CASTKRTGEEYEQYF
TRBJ2-1,-,-,TRBV12-5,TGTGCTAGTGCCACATCTTACAATGAGCAGTTCTTC,CASATSYNEQFF
TRBJ2-2,few,-,TRBV12-3/TRBV12-4,TGTGCCAGCAGTTTACAGTTTCCCGGGGAGCTGTTTTTT,CASSLQFPGELFF
TRBJ1-5,-,-,TRBV28,TGTGCCAGCAGTTTACGCAGGGATCAGCCCCAGCATTTT,CASSLRRDQPQHF
TRBJ2-7,many,-,TRBV18,TGTGCCAGCTCACCAAGCAGCGTCTACGAGCAGTACTTC,CASSPSSVYEQYF
TRBJ1-1,few,-,TRBV29-1,TGCAGCGTTGCTAGGGGGGGGAACACTGAAGCTTTCTTT,CSVARGGNTEAFF
TRBJ2-2,few,-,TRBV28,TGTGCCAGCAGTATATTGGGTCCCGGGGAGCTGTTTTTT,CASSILGPGELFF
TRBJ2-2,many,-,TRBV11-2,TGTGCCAGCAGCTTAAGTGGTGCCGGGGAGCTGTTTTTT,CASSLSGAGELFF
TRBJ1-2,-,TRBD1,TRBV3-1,TGTGCCAGCAGCCCGAGGACAGGGGCTGAGGGCTACACCTTC,CASSPRTGAEGYTF
TRBJ2-3,-,TRBD2,TRBV5-1,TGCGCCAGCAGCCCGGGACTAGCGGGAGTATATACGCAGTATTTT,CASSPGLAGVYTQYF
TRBJ2-7,few,-,TRBV27,TGTGCCAGCAGTTCAAGTCCTAGGGCGGACGAATACGAGCAGTACTTC,CASSSSPRADEYEQYF
TRBJ2-3,-,TRBD2,TRBV29-1,TGCAGCGTTGCTCCTAGAGTAGCGGGAGCAAATACGCAGTATTTT,CSVAPRVAGANTQYF
TRBJ1-2,few,-,TRBV7-8,TGTGCCAGCAGCACCTCGGTCGGCTACACCTTC,CASSTSVGYTF
TRBJ2-7,-,-,TRBV15,TGTGCCACCAGCAGCCTCACCCAAAACCCCTACGAGCAGTACTTC,CATSSLTQNPYEQYF
TRBJ1-1,-,-,TRBV11-2,TGTGCCAGCAGCTTACAACAGGGACTCCACACTGAAGCTTTCTTT,CASSLQQGLHTEAFF
TRBJ1-2,-,-,TRBV20-1,TGCAGTGCTAGAGAAGCCGACAGGTCCTGTCTGTTC,CSAREADRSCLF
TRBJ2-3,-,-,TRBV18,TGTGCCAGCTCACCAGAGGCGGATACGCAGTATTTT,CASSPEADTQYF
TRBJ2-5,few,-,TRBV7-7,TGTGCCAGCAGCAGCAGACAGCAAGAGACCCAGTACTTC,CASSSRQQETQYF
TRBJ1-5,-,-,TRBV3-1,TGTGCCAGCAGCCAAAACCTAGCGGCAAATGGCAATCAGCCCCAGCATTTT,CASSQNLAANGNQPQHF
TRBJ2-3,-,-,TRBV29-1,TGCAGCGTCCCGACTACCGTGGTTAGCACAGATACGCAGTATTTT,CSVPTTVVSTDTQYF
TRBJ2-1,-,TRBD2,TRBV20-1,TGCAGTGCTAGAGTACTAGCGGGACGGAATGAGCAGTTCTTC,CSARVLAGRNEQFF
TRBJ2-7,-,TRBD1,TRBV14,TGTGCCAGCAGCTCCCTGGGACAGGGACGTGGCGAGCAGTACTTC,CASSSLGQGRGEQYF
TRBJ2-2,-,TRBD2,TRBV7-7,TGTGCCAGCAGCCCCGTGGCGGGAGGGACCGGGGAGCTGTTTTTT,CASSPVAGGTGELFF
TRBJ2-3,-,TRBD1,TRBV7-9,TGTGCCAGCAGCTCCGGGACAGGGGTTTCAGATACGCAGTATTTT,CASSSGTGVSDTQYF
TRBJ1-1,few,TRBD1,TRBV4-1,TGCGCCAGCAGCCAAGCTCGGGACAGGGTAAGGACTGAAGCTTTCTTT,CASSQARDRVRTEAFF
TRBJ2-3,-,TRBD1,TRBV20-1,TGCAGTGCCAGATGGGACAGGGCCCCTAGCACAGATACGCAGTATTTT,CSARWDRAPSTDTQYF
TRBJ2-7,-,TRBD2,TRBV20-1,TGCAGTGCTTGGAACACGGGACTAGCGGGAAATTACGAGCAGTACTTC,CSAWNTGLAGNYEQYF
TRBJ2-2,few,-,TRBV30,TGTGCCTGGAGTGTATCCGGTCAGGGAAACACCGGGGAGCTGTTTTTT,CAWSVSGQGNTGELFF
TRBJ2-1,few,TRBD1,TRBV24-1,TGTGCCACCAGCACTGCCGGGACAGGGGTTTCCTACAATGAGCAGTTCTTC,CATSTAGTGVSYNEQFF
TRBJ2-3,few,TRBD1,TRBV5-1,TGCGCCAGCAGCTTGAGGACAGGGCCAGATACGCAGTATTTT,CASSLRTGPDTQYF